This is a list of T cell receptor beta chains from one sample in a study of blood T cell repertoires in COVID-19. TCRdb's copy holds only in-frame clones and misses some; the assay was immunoSEQ multiplex PCR. In the table there are approximately 150,000 clones, roughly 87% of which are singletons. Material for sequencing was peripheral blood. These receptors came from a woman between 55 and 75 years old with active or convalescent COVID-19. Each CDR3 is given with its conserved first and last residue. D genes are given only for firm matches. Not every row has a clone size; where given, it reads once, few, many or a size class.

V	D	J	size	DNA	CDR3
TRBV7-9	TRBD2	TRBJ2-2	.	TGTGCCAGCAGCTTAGGAGCGGGGAAATCCACCGGGGAGCTGTTTTTT	CASSLGAGKSTGELFF
TRBV7-9	TRBD1	TRBJ1-5	.	TGTGCCAGCAGCTTAGAAACAGGGGTGGGCCAGCCCCAGCATTTT	CASSLETGVGQPQHF
TRBV6-4	.	TRBJ2-1	.	TGTGCCAGCAGTGCACTAGCAGCCAGCTACAATGAGCAGTTCTTC	CASSALAASYNEQFF
TRBV6-1	TRBD1	TRBJ1-5	.	TGTGCCAGCAGTGAAGGGCCCGGACAGGGGAATCAGCCCCAGCATTTT	CASSEGPGQGNQPQHF
TRBV5-4	.	TRBJ1-6	.	TGTGCCGGATCATCCGGACAGCGCCATTCACCCCTCCACTTT	CAGSSGQRHSPLHF
TRBV28	TRBD1	TRBJ1-6	.	TGTGCCAGCAGTTTACAGACAGGGGAGGATAATTCACCCCTCCACTTT	CASSLQTGEDNSPLHF
TRBV10-3	TRBD1	TRBJ1-1	.	TGTGCCATCAGTGAGGGCGACAGGGGGACGAACACTGAAGCTTTCTTT	CAISEGDRGTNTEAFF
TRBV7-2	TRBD1	TRBJ2-7	.	TGTGCCAGCAGCTTAAAGGGGGCCACCTACGAGCAGTACTTC	CASSLKGATYEQYF
TRBV18	.	TRBJ1-3	.	TGTGCCAGCTCACCACTTGCGGGGGATGCTGGAAACACCATATATTTT	CASSPLAGDAGNTIYF
TRBV5-6	.	TRBJ1-1	.	TGTGCCAGCAGCTCGGGAGGGGTCGTGGTCACTGAAGCTTTCTTT	CASSSGGVVVTEAFF
TRBV19	TRBD1	TRBJ1-4	.	TGTGCCAGTAGTATGACAGGGGCTAATGAAAAACTGTTTTTT	CASSMTGANEKLFF
TRBV6-2/TRBV6-3	TRBD1	TRBJ1-4	.	TGTGCCAGCAGTTCGCCGGGACAGGGGGATGAAAAACTGTTTTTT	CASSSPGQGDEKLFF
TRBV7-9	.	TRBJ1-3	.	TGTGCCAGCAGCTCAACGGCAGGGGCAGGAAACACCATATATTTT	CASSSTAGAGNTIYF
TRBV4-3	.	TRBJ2-7	.	TGCGCCAGCAGCCAAGATATTTCAGGGTACGAGCAGTACTTC	CASSQDISGYEQYF
TRBV4-3	TRBD1	TRBJ1-5	few	TGCGCCAGCAGCCAAGAAGGGGGCAGGGGGTATAGCAATCAGCCCCAGCATTTT	CASSQEGGRGYSNQPQHF
TRBV6-1	TRBD1	TRBJ1-4	.	TGTGCCAGCAGTGAAGGGACAGGGAGGATGGAAAAACTGTTTTTT	CASSEGTGRMEKLFF
TRBV19	TRBD1	TRBJ2-4	.	TGTGCCAGTAGGGAACAGGGGCTTCCCATTCAGTACTTC	CASREQGLPIQYF
TRBV15	TRBD1	TRBJ1-1	.	TGTGCCACCAGCAGAGATCAGGGGGCTTGGGGGGAAGCTTTCTTT	CATSRDQGAWGEAFF
TRBV5-4	TRBD1	TRBJ2-1	.	TGTGCCAGCGCTCGAGGGGGCACCACCTACAATGAGCAGTTCTTC	CASARGGTTYNEQFF
TRBV7-8	TRBD1	TRBJ1-3	.	TGTGCCAGCAGCCTGGGGACAGCTCGCAACACCATATATTTT	CASSLGTARNTIYF
TRBV6-1	.	TRBJ2-3	.	TGTGCCAGCAGTGAAAAGGGGGGGCGGGTAGATACGCAGTATTTT	CASSEKGGRVDTQYF
TRBV19	.	TRBJ2-6	.	TGTGCCAGTTCTGACAAAAGCTCGATCTCTGGGGCCAACGTCCTGACTTTC	CASSDKSSISGANVLTF
TRBV4-3	TRBD2	TRBJ2-2	.	TGCGCCAGCAGCCAAGATTCACTAGCGGGGGTCACCGGGGAGCTGTTTTTT	CASSQDSLAGVTGELFF
TRBV29-1	TRBD1	TRBJ1-1	.	TGCAGCGTTGAGTCACAGGGGGCAAGACGGGGAGCTTTCTTT	CSVESQGARRGAFF
TRBV18	.	TRBJ1-2	.	TGTGCCAGCTCACTCGAGGTGGCTGGCCATGGCTACACCTTC	CASSLEVAGHGYTF
TRBV7-2	.	TRBJ2-3	.	TGTGCCAGCAGCTTAGGTGGAAGAGGGACAGATACGCAGTATTTT	CASSLGGRGTDTQYF
TRBV19	.	TRBJ2-3	.	TGTGCCAGTAGTAGCCAGGCAGATACGCAGTATTTT	CASSSQADTQYF
TRBV10-1	TRBD2	TRBJ2-2	.	TGCGCCAGCAGTGGGACTAGCGGGGCTGGGGAGCTGTTTTTT	CASSGTSGAGELFF
TRBV12-3/TRBV12-4	.	TRBJ1-2	.	TGTGCCAGCAGTTTGGACACTAACTATGGCTACACCTTC	CASSLDTNYGYTF